The 27 T cell receptor beta chains below all came from one sample that was sequenced in a study of blood T cell repertoires in COVID-19. Sequencing used immunoSEQ multiplex PCR; TCRdb keeps in-frame clones, though not all of them. The sample lists 250,000 to 300,000 clones, more than 75% occurring once. The sequencing input was PBMCs or T cells enriched from blood (not recorded which). The receptors shown here come from a woman aged 40-49 years with acute COVID-19.

This clone has only a few counts. The V gene is TRBV10-3, the J gene TRBJ2-5; 8 nucleotides line up with TRBD2. CDR3 length: 17 amino acids. Germline V gene sequence: CDR1 ENHRY, CDR2 SYGVKD. With 0 bases clipped from V and 3 bases from J, the junction kept 9 bases outside the gene matches. The CDR3 DNA follows: TGTGCCATCAGTGAGTCGACCGGTAGCGGGAACAAAGAGACCCAGTACTTC. Its protein is CAISESTGSGNKETQYF.

The rearrangement joins TRBV29-1 to TRBJ1-1, with 8 bases matching TRBD1. Germline CDR1 and CDR2: SQVTM and ANQGSEA. The CDR3 has 13 amino acids. After removal of 4 bases from V and 0 bases from J, the junction contained 1 base not matched to a gene. CDR3 protein: CSVAGQVNTEAFF. CDR3 DNA: TGCAGCGTTGCGGGACAGGTGAACACTGAAGCTTTCTTT.

J is TRBJ2-2 and V is TRBV7-2, with 10 positions matching TRBD2. The junction had 5 bases not matched to a gene; V was cut back by 0 bases and J by 4 bases. Germline assignment: CDR1 SGHTA and CDR2 FQGNSA. The CDR3 sequence is 17 residues long. CDR3 in DNA: TGTGCCAGCAGCTTAGCGGCTAGCGGGGGCCGCACCGGGGAGCTGTTTTTT. Its protein product is CASSLAASGGRTGELFF.

V gene TRBV5-1 combines with J gene TRBJ1-1; TRBD1 aligns across 9 bases. V trimming: 9 bases; J trimming: 4 bases; junction bases outside the gene matches: 7. Germline values: CDR1 SGHRS, CDR2 YFSETQ. CDR3 length equals 13 residues. CDR3 sequence reads: CATRDRGGTEAFF. CDR3 nucleotide sequence: TGCGCCACGAGAGACAGGGGGGGCACTGAAGCTTTCTTT.

This chain joins TRBV2 and TRBJ2-7; D remains unclear. The CDR3 contains 14 residues. Germline-derived CDR1 and CDR2 are SNHLY and FYNNEI. The V end was cut by 5 bases, the J end by 6 bases, with 17 bases between. The DNA for the CDR3 is TGTGCCAGCAGTTACCTAAGCTCCTCTGGCGAGCAGTACTTC. Amino acid sequence: CASSYLSSSGEQYF.

This chain connects TRBV3-1 (or the pseudogene TRBV3-2) to TRBJ1-6, with 7 positions matching TRBD1. The CDR3 consists of 17 residues. After removal of 0 bases from V and 7 bases from J, the junction contained 9 bases not matched to a gene. Germline lookup yields CDR1 LGHDT and CDR2 YNNKEL (reference sequence). The CDR3 reads CASSQDRGGLRNSPLHF. DNA for the CDR3: TGTGCCAGCAGCCAAGATAGAGGGGGCTTACGGAATTCACCCCTCCACTTT.

A word on this clone: The junction departs from the called germline gene at one end, perhaps through a read error. This chain uses TRBV27 with TRBJ1-4, with no clear D. Germline V gives CDR1 MNHEY, CDR2 SMNVEV (reference sequence). The CDR3 is 17 amino acids. The CDR3 sequence is CASSISQLPERNEKLFF. The CDR3 bases are TGTGCCAGCAGTATATCCCAACTCCCAGAGCGCAATGAAAAACTGTTTTTT.

The J gene is TRBJ2-2, the V gene TRBV3-1 (or the pseudogene TRBV3-2), with TRBD2 matching over 7 bases. From germline, CDR1 is LGHDT and CDR2 YNNKEL (reference sequence). Germline trimming cut 4 bases from V and 4 bases from J; bases unmatched to any gene: 3. The CDR3 totals 14 residues. CDR3: CASSPRGFTGELFF. The CDR3 DNA reads as TGTGCCAGCAGCCCGCGGGGGTTCACCGGGGAGCTGTTTTTT.

V usage is TRBV28 and J usage is TRBJ1-2, with TRBD1 matching over 10 bases. CDR1 and CDR2 (germline): MDHEN, SYDVKM. The CDR3 contains 15 residues. The junction had 8 bases not matched to a gene; V was cut back by 8 bases and J by 2 bases. The CDR3 DNA sequence: TGTGCCAGCGGTAGATCGGGACAGGGGAACTATGGCTACACCTTC. Translating it yields CASGRSGQGNYGYTF.

This rearrangement joins TRBV7-6 to TRBJ2-7, with 8 positions matching TRBD2. The germline gives CDR1 SGHVS, CDR2 FNYEAQ. V shed 5 bases, J shed 3 bases, and the junction held 9 bases outside the gene matches. The CDR3 spans 15 residues. The CDR3 nucleotides read TGTGCCAGCAGCCCAGAAGGTGGGACTAGCTACGAGCAGTACTTC. Residues: CASSPEGGTSYEQYF.

V is TRBV4-3 and J is TRBJ2-3; 9 nucleotides match TRBD2. Germline CDR1 reads LGHNA; CDR2 reads YSLEER. The CDR3 runs 16 residues. V lost 2 bases to trimming and J lost 5 bases; unmatched junction nucleotides: 8. The CDR3 loop is CASSQKAGGTRDTQYF. The CDR3 DNA sequence: TGCGCCAGCAGCCAAAAAGCGGGAGGCACGAGAGATACGCAGTATTTT.

In this sample, this clone turned up once. The chain has TRBV9 and TRBJ2-5; D may be TRBD2 (5 bases). This CDR3 region has 14 residues. Trimming took 3 bases from V and 5 from J, leaving 14 bases between them. Per the germline V gene, CDR1 is SGDLS and CDR2 is YYNGEE. CDR3 bases: TGTGCCAGCAGCGGCCGACCGCGCGGGGAGACCCAGTACTTC. Its translation is CASSGRPRGETQYF.

The chain combines TRBV28 with TRBJ1-5; TRBD1 is a possible D gene (6 bases). The germline V gene has CDR1 MDHEN and CDR2 SYDVKM. The CDR3 loop spans 14 amino acids. V was cut by 6 bases and J by 6 bases, with 15 bases left in between. The CDR3 protein is CASRTRGNSQPQHF. CDR3 DNA sequence: TGTGCCAGCAGGACCAGGGGAAATAGTCAGCCCCAGCATTTT.

The chain joins TRBV7-3 to TRBJ2-3; 9 bases are a match to TRBD2. The germline V gene has CDR1 SGHTA and CDR2 FQGTGA. V dropped 8 bases and J dropped 2; count of bases not matched to a gene: 8. The CDR3 sequence is 15 residues long. The CDR3 DNA reads as TGTGCCAGCGCCCGCGGGGGGGGTTACACAGATACGCAGTATTTT. It encodes CASARGGGYTDTQYF.

This chain uses TRBV12-3 or TRBV12-4 with TRBJ2-6, with D unresolved. The ends were cut back, 3 bases at V and 3 bases at J, with 3 bases in the middle. The CDR3 has 13 residues. This chain's CDR3 is CASSFGGANVLTF. The CDR3 nucleotides read TGTGCCAGCAGTTTCGGTGGGGCCAACGTCCTGACTTTC.

This chain uses TRBV4-1 with TRBJ1-4; D is unresolved. CDR3 length equals 15 residues. In germline, CDR1 is MGHRA, CDR2 YSYEKL. Between the trimmed V and J ends, which lost 1 base and 5 bases, there was a span of 11 bases. For the CDR3, the DNA is TGCGCCAGCAGCCAAGGGTTCGGTCCAAATGAAAAACTGTTTTTT. It codes for CASSQGFGPNEKLFF.

The chain couples TRBV11-2 to TRBJ1-2; 10 nucleotides align to TRBD1. Trimming took 3 bases from V and 7 from J; bases not matched to a gene: 8. The CDR3 sequence is 15 residues long. Germline CDR1 SGHAT, CDR2 FQNNGV. Here the CDR3 DNA reads TGTGCCAGCAGCTTGGGCCGGGACAGGGGTGCTGGCTACACCTTC. This codes for CASSLGRDRGAGYTF.

V is TRBV10-3 and J is TRBJ2-2; a possible D gene is TRBD2 (5 bases). CDR3 length equals 17 residues. Per germline, CDR1 ENHRY and CDR2 SYGVKD. The V and J ends lost 4 bases and 2 bases respectively, with 17 bases between them. CDR3 loop: CAISGPQLGRNTGELFF. The DNA for the CDR3 is TGTGCCATCAGTGGCCCCCAACTAGGGAGAAACACCGGGGAGCTGTTTTTT.

This sequence joins TRBV6-6 and TRBJ2-6, with D possibly TRBD2 on 5 matching bases. CDR3 length equals 14 residues. Trimming took 4 bases from V and 2 from J, leaving 6 bases between them. Germline V gives CDR1 MNHNY, CDR2 SVGAGI (reference sequence). CDR3 in amino acids: CASSSGTGANVLTF. The CDR3 bases are TGTGCCAGCAGTTCGGGGACTGGGGCCAACGTCCTGACTTTC.

This clone was observed a single time. The chain uses TRBV14 and TRBJ1-1, with D maybe TRBD1 (5 bases). The CDR3 length is 13 residues. CDR1 and CDR2 from the germline V gene are SGHDN and FVKESK. V shed 4 bases and J shed 6 bases, with 12 bases lying between them. This CDR3 reads CASSLTAGAEAFF. CDR3 nucleotide sequence: TGTGCCAGCAGCCTGACCGCGGGGGCTGAAGCTTTCTTT.

The J gene is TRBJ2-1, the V gene TRBV7-2, with TRBD2 matching over 15 bases. This CDR3 comprises 18 residues. Germline CDR1 SGHTA, CDR2 FQGNSA. V dropped 0 bases and J dropped 8; count of bases not matched to a gene: 8. The CDR3 loop reads CASSLALRTSGGAYEQFF. The CDR3, as DNA: TGTGCCAGCAGCTTAGCGCTTCGGACTAGCGGGGGGGCCTATGAGCAGTTCTTC. Full variable domain (rest looked up from reference TRBV7-2 and TRBJ2-1): GAGVSQSPSNKVTEKGKDVELRCDPISGHTALYWYRQSLGQGLEFLIYFQGNSAPDKSGLPSDRFSAERTGGSVSTLTIQRTQQEDSAVYLCASSLALRTSGGAYEQFFGPGTRLTVL.

CDR3 bases: TGTGCCATCAGTGGGGACAGAAGATCAGCTTTCTTT. Encoded protein: CAISGDRRSAFF. The chain carries TRBV10-3 and TRBJ1-1; 7 bases are a match to TRBD1. The CDR3 consists of 12 residues. V gave up 4 bases and J gave up 10 bases; unmatched junction bases: 6. Germline CDR1 reads ENHRY; CDR2 reads SYGVKD.

V usage is TRBV7-9 and J usage is TRBJ1-4; D possibly corresponds to TRBD1 (5 bases). Trimming took off 0 bases at V and 6 bases at J, with 11 bases between the two ends. This CDR3 region has 15 residues. Germline CDR1 is SEHNR and CDR2 is FQNEAQ (reference sequence). CDR3 protein: CASSLAGTGDEKLFF. The CDR3 nucleotides are TGTGCCAGCAGCTTAGCAGGGACGGGGGATGAAAAACTGTTTTTT.

CDR3 in DNA: TGTGCCAGCAGCGTGGGGACAGGGGTATTAGAGACCCAGTACTTC. It is translated as CASSVGTGVLETQYF. The chain uses TRBV9 and TRBJ2-5; the match to TRBD1 covers 10 bases. The CDR3 covers 15 residues. The ends lost 2 bases at V and 4 bases at J; junction bases unmatched: 5. Germline loops: CDR1 SGDLS, CDR2 YYNGEE.

J is TRBJ1-2 and V is TRBV10-3; 7 nucleotides agree with TRBD1. Germline CDR1 reads ENHRY; CDR2 reads SYGVKD. V shed 1 base and J 4 bases; nucleotides not matched to a gene: 3. The CDR3 runs 14 residues. The CDR3 coding sequence is TGTGCCATCAGTGAGTTGACAGGGACCTATGGCTACACCTTC. This translates into CAISELTGTYGYTF.

The chain combines TRBV11-2 with TRBJ1-5, with D possibly matching TRBD1 (5 bases). The germline V and J ends were trimmed by 9 bases and 4 bases, with 13 bases remaining between them. This CDR3 has 13 residues. Germline V CDR1 and CDR2: SGHAT, FQNNGV. In DNA form, the CDR3 reads TGTGCCAGTAGCGCCGGGGGAAATCAGCCCCAGCATTTT. Translation gives CASSAGGNQPQHF.

This chain connects TRBV4-3 to TRBJ2-3; D perhaps matches TRBD1 (6 bases). The CDR3 is made up of 16 amino acids. The germline V gene encodes CDR1 LGHNA and CDR2 YSLEER. V lost 0 bases and J 2 bases, leaving 12 bases between the germline ends. As DNA, the CDR3 is TGCGCCAGCAGCCAAGATCTCCAGGGGCCCACAGATACGCAGTATTTT. It specifies CASSQDLQGPTDTQYF.